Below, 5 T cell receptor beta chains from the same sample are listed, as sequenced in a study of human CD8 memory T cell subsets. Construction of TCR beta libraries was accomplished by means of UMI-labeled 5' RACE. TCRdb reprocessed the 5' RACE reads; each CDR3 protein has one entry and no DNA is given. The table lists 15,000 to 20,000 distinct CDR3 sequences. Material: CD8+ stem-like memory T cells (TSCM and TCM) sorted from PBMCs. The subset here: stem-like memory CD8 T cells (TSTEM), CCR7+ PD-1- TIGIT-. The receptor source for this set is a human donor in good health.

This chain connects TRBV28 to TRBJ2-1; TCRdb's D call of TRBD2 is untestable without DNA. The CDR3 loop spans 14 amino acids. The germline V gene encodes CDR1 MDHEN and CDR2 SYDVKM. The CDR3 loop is CASSLSGEGGEQFF.

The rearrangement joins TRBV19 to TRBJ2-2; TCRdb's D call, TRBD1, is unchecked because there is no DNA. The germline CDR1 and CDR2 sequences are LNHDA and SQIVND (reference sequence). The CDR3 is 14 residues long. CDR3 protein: CASSMRQGPGELFF. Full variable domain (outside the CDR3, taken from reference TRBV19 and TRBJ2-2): DGGITQSPKYLFRKEGQNVTLSCEQNLNHDAMYWYRQDPGQGLRLIYYSQIVNDFQKGDIAEGYSVSREKKESFPLTVTSAQKNPTAFYLCASSMRQGPGELFFGEGSRLTVL.

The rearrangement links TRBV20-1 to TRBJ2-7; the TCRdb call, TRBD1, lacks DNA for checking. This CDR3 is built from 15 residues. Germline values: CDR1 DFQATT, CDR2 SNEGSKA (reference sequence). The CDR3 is CSAREGVGNGYEQYF.

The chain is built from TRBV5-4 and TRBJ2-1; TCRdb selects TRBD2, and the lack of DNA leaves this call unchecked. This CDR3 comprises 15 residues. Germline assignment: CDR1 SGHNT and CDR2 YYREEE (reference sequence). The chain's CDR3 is CASSLLAGRVNEQFF. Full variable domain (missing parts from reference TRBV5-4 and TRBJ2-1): ETGVTQSPTHLIKTRGQQVTLRCSSQSGHNTVSWYQQALGQGPQFIFQYYREEENGRGNFPPRFSGLQFPNYSSELNVNALELDDSALYLCASSLLAGRVNEQFFGPGTRLTVL.

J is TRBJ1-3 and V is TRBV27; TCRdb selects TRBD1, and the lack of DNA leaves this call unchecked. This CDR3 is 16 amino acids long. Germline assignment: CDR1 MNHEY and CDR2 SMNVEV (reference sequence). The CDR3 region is CASSLSAGYSGNTIYF.